These 6 T cell receptor beta chains share one sample of origin, sequenced in a study of T-cell memory formation after mild COVID-19. TCRdb independently ran MiXCR on the 5' RACE reads; one entry per CDR3 protein. The sample records roughly 610,000 distinct CDR3 sequences, around 16% being singletons. The sequencing sample was made of PBMCs or a T cell subset sorted from them (not recorded which). Every receptor here comes from an adult woman who had mild COVID-19 (a few samples of this study predate the infection). Cell type and time point are not known.

This clonotype was seen repeatedly, ten times or more. One end of the junction varies from germline; a read error may be responsible. The genes are TRBV5-1 and TRBJ1-1, with D unclear. Germline CDR1 is SGHRS and CDR2 is YFSETQ. The CDR3 length is 13 residues. The CDR3 DNA sequence: TGTGCCAGTAGTCCAGGCTCGAACACTGAAGCTTTCTTT. The encoded protein is CASSPGSNTEAFF.

The rearrangement joins TRBV6-2 or TRBV6-3 to TRBJ2-3, with TRBD2 matching over 11 bases. Trimming at V came to 4 bases and at J to 6 bases, leaving 9 bases not matched to a gene. CDR3 length: 16 residues. Germline CDR1 reads MNHEY; CDR2 reads SVGEGT. The CDR3 loop is CASSSRTSGRADTQYF. CDR3 nucleotide sequence: TGTGCCAGCAGTTCTAGGACTAGCGGGCGAGCGGATACGCAGTATTTT.

This clonotype has at least ten counts. This sequence joins TRBV4-1 and TRBJ2-5, with TRBD2 as a possible D gene (6 bases). CDR3 length: 15 amino acids. Trimming pared 1 base from V and 2 bases from J, leaving 11 bases between. In germline, CDR1 is MGHRA, CDR2 YSYEKL. This chain's CDR3 is CASSQAGRGQETQYF. The CDR3 region has the DNA TGCGCCAGCAGCCAAGCCGGTCGGGGGCAAGAGACCCAGTACTTC.

This clonotype showed up just a few times. CDR3 coding DNA: TGTGCCAGCAGCTTAACTACAGCCAAAAACATTCAGTACTTC. This sequence encodes CASSLTTAKNIQYF. The chain employs TRBV7-2 and TRBJ2-4; D unresolved. The germline V gene encodes CDR1 SGHTA and CDR2 FQGNSA. This CDR3 has 14 residues. Trimming left V 2 bases short and J 0 bases short, with 5 bases between.

This clonotype has more than one count but fewer than ten. This chain links TRBV20-1 with TRBJ1-2; maybe TRBD1 (6 bases). V was clipped by 1 base and J by 6 bases, with 9 bases between them. There are 12 residues in the CDR3. The germline gives CDR1 DFQATT, CDR2 SNEGSKA (reference sequence). DNA for the CDR3: TGCAGTGCTAGAGTGGGGGCGCATGGCTACACCTTC. This codes for CSARVGAHGYTF.

J is TRBJ2-7 and V is TRBV7-9, with 10 positions matching TRBD1. The V gene end was trimmed by 2 bases and the J gene end by 2 bases; junction bases not matched to a gene: 6. The CDR3 is made up of 16 amino acids. The germline gives CDR1 SEHNR, CDR2 FQNEAQ (reference sequence). CDR3 sequence (DNA): TGTGCCAGCAGCTTACCCCCGGGACAGGGGACCTACGAGCAGTACTTC. Translation: CASSLPPGQGTYEQYF. The whole variable domain, remainder taken from reference TRBV7-9 and TRBJ2-7, is DTGVSQNPRHKITKRGQNVTFRCDPISEHNRLYWYRQTLGQGPEFLTYFQNEAQLEKSRLLSDRFSAERPKGSFSTLEIQRTEQGDSAMYLCASSLPPGQGTYEQYFGPGTRLTVT.